What follows are 22 T cell receptor beta chains derived from one specimen sequenced in a study of response to subunit inactivated influenza vaccine. TCRdb fed the RT-PCR reads into MiXCR, producing one record per CDR3 protein. This sample carries 750,000 to 850,000 distinct CDR3 sequences, approximately 17% of them seen once, and the ten largest clones take roughly a tenth. The sequences come from PBMCs from blood, collected more than 4 days after vaccination. These receptors came from a man between 45 and 60 years old who received an inactivated influenza vaccine.

This chain uses TRBV5-1 with TRBJ2-3, with 7 bases that match TRBD1. The junction had 4 bases not matched to a gene; V was cut back by 0 bases and J by 0 bases. The CDR3 has 16 residues. CDR1 and CDR2 from the germline V gene are SGHRS and YFSETQ. Written as DNA, the CDR3 is TGCGCCAGCAGCTTGGCCGACAGGGCGAGCACAGATACGCAGTATTTT. Protein: CASSLADRASTDTQYF.

The chain couples TRBV10-3 to TRBJ2-7; D may be TRBD1 or TRBD2 (5 bases each). The CDR3 contains 14 residues. Germline loops: CDR1 ENHRY, CDR2 SYGVKD. The V and J ends lost 10 bases and 3 bases respectively, with 19 bases between them. The CDR3 protein is CATKTRDRIYEQYF. The CDR3 region has the DNA TGTGCCACCAAGACCCGGGACCGAATCTACGAGCAGTACTTC.

The gene calls are TRBV24-1 and TRBJ1-5, with D hard to call. Trimming stripped 9 bases from V and 2 bases from J, with 16 bases between. The CDR3 loop spans 15 amino acids. Germline V gives CDR1 KGHDR, CDR2 SFDVKD. This CDR3 is CATAKGGLGNQPQHF. For the CDR3, the DNA is TGTGCCACCGCAAAAGGAGGGTTAGGCAATCAGCCCCAGCATTTT.

This clonotype was picked up a small number of times. The gene calls are TRBV12-3 or TRBV12-4 and TRBJ1-5, with TRBD1 matching over 7 bases. This CDR3 spans 19 amino acids. V lost 4 bases and J lost 2; bases outside the gene matches: 17. CDR3 nucleotide sequence: TGTGCCAGCAGTTACTACAGGGGCCCGAGATCGGTTGGCAATCAGCCCCAGCATTTT. Protein sequence: CASSYYRGPRSVGNQPQHF.

This clonotype has only a few counts. This chain uses TRBV29-1 with TRBJ2-3, with D maybe TRBD1 (6 bases). Germline V gene data show CDR1 as SQVTM and CDR2 as ANQGSEA. Trimming pared 6 bases from V and 2 bases from J, leaving 12 bases between. This CDR3 is built from 13 residues. CDR3 protein: CSVGTIITDTQYF. The CDR3 nucleotides are TGCAGCGTCGGGACAATTATCACAGATACGCAGTATTTT.

This clonotype was counted a few times. The genes are TRBV6-1 and TRBJ2-7, with a possible D match to TRBD1 (6 bases). Germline V gene lookup returns CDR1 MNHNS and CDR2 SASEGT. V was shortened by 5 bases and J by 1 base, with 15 bases between the two germline ends. The CDR3 length is 15 residues. Here the CDR3 DNA reads TGTGCCAGCAGTACGGACAGACACAGTTCCTACGAGCAGTACTTC. It encodes CASSTDRHSSYEQYF.

The V and J genes are TRBV27 and TRBJ2-5; tentatively, D is TRBD1 or TRBD2 (5 bases each). Germline lookup yields CDR1 MNHEY and CDR2 SMNVEV (reference sequence). Trimming removed 3 bases from V and 5 bases from J, with 13 bases in between. The CDR3 extends over 14 amino acids. CDR3 sequence reads: CASSFGAGGETQYF. The DNA for the CDR3 is TGTGCCAGCAGTTTTGGGGCTGGCGGGGAGACCCAGTACTTC.

V usage is TRBV12-3 or TRBV12-4 and J usage is TRBJ1-6; D might be TRBD1 (5 bases). Trimming cost V 6 bases and J 8 bases, with 14 bases left between them. The CDR3 has 14 residues. CDR3 sequence reads: CASRLPGRDSPLHF. The CDR3 DNA follows: TGTGCCAGCAGGCTCCCAGGGAGGGATTCACCCCTCCACTTT.

This chain links TRBV30 with TRBJ2-7, with a weak D call TRBD2 (5 bases). This CDR3 contains 13 residues. V lost 5 bases and J lost 2, with 13 bases in between. The germline V gene has CDR1 GTSNPN and CDR2 SVGIG (reference sequence). For the CDR3, the DNA is TGTGCCTGGGCACCCAGAGGGACCTACGAGCAGTACTTC. Translating gives CAWAPRGTYEQYF. The entire variable domain, with the rest obtained from reference TRBV30 and TRBJ2-7, is as follows: SQTIHQWPATLVQPVGSPLSLECTVEGTSNPNLYWYRQAAGRGLQLLFYSVGIGQISSEVPQNLSASRPQDRQFILSSKKLLLSDSGFYLCAWAPRGTYEQYFGPGTRLTVT.

In its sample, this clonotype was seen a few times. This chain joins TRBV9 and TRBJ1-6; possible D gene TRBD1, 6 bases. Trimming pared 1 base from V and 7 bases from J, leaving 12 bases between. Germline loops: CDR1 SGDLS, CDR2 YYNGEE. The CDR3 length is 15 residues. The CDR3 protein is CASSVSTGLNSPLHF. The CDR3 bases are TGTGCCAGCAGCGTATCGACAGGATTGAATTCACCCCTCCACTTT.

The chain employs TRBV2 and TRBJ2-2; the D call may be TRBD1 or TRBD2 (6 bases each). The length of the CDR3 is 16 residues. The germline CDR1 and CDR2 sequences are SNHLY and FYNNEI. Deletions cut 8 bases from V and 2 bases from J, with 18 bases between. CDR3 sequence: CASLRGIADNTGELFF. CDR3 bases: TGTGCCAGCTTGAGGGGGATAGCGGATAACACCGGGGAGCTGTTTTTT.

Only a few counts were recorded for this clonotype. The chain combines TRBV3-1 with TRBJ2-7, with 11 bases that match TRBD2. V shed 2 bases and J 3 bases; nucleotides not matched to a gene: 9. The CDR3 sequence is 17 residues long. CDR1 and CDR2 (germline): LGHDT, YNNKEL (reference sequence). The CDR3 spells CASSQQTSGKAGYEQYF. For the CDR3, the DNA is TGTGCCAGCAGCCAACAGACTAGCGGGAAAGCGGGCTACGAGCAGTACTTC.

This clonotype was seen many times. This sequence joins TRBV20-1 and TRBJ2-7; weak D call: TRBD1 (5 bases). Germline V CDR1 and CDR2: DFQATT, SNEGSKA (reference sequence). Trimming left V 0 bases short and J 3 bases short, with 9 bases between. This CDR3 is built from 13 residues. CDR3 region: CSARDARVYEQYF. The CDR3 DNA reads as TGCAGTGCTAGAGATGCCAGGGTCTACGAGCAGTACTTC.

V is TRBV9 and J is TRBJ1-2; D is uncertain. The CDR3 length is 13 residues. CDR1 and CDR2 (germline): SGDLS, YYNGEE. Trimming cost V 4 bases and J 8 bases, with 15 bases left between them. The CDR3 region is CASSPGNRIGYTF. The CDR3 DNA reads as TGTGCCAGCAGCCCAGGAAACAGAATCGGCTACACCTTC.

This chain links TRBV12-3 or TRBV12-4 with TRBJ2-3, with a possible D match to TRBD2 (5 bases). V lost 4 bases and J 12 bases, leaving 14 bases between the germline ends. The CDR3 spans 12 residues. The CDR3 DNA sequence: TGTGCCAGCAGTTGGACGGCAGGAGGCCAGTATTTT. Residues: CASSWTAGGQYF.

V usage is TRBV5-4 and J usage is TRBJ2-5; 8 bases line up with TRBD1. The CDR3 has 13 residues. V was clipped by 4 bases and J by 4 bases; unmatched bases: 3. The germline CDR1 and CDR2 sequences are SGHNT and YYREEE (reference sequence). CDR3 coding DNA: TGTGCCAGCAGCCCGACAGGGGCAGAGACCCAGTACTTC. It translates to CASSPTGAETQYF. The full variable domain, completed using reference TRBV5-4 and TRBJ2-5, is ETGVTQSPTHLIKTRGQQVTLRCSSQSGHNTVSWYQQALGQGPQFIFQYYREEENGRGNFPPRFSGLQFPNYSSELNVNALELDDSALYLCASSPTGAETQYFGPGTRLLVL.

This clonotype turned up a few times. The chain uses TRBV10-3 and TRBJ2-5, with 8 bases lining up with TRBD2. With V trimmed by 10 bases and J by 2 bases, 9 bases remained unmatched. CDR3 length: 14 amino acids. CDR1 ENHRY and CDR2 SYGVKD come from the germline V gene. CDR3 bases: TGTGCCACTGACCGGGGGGGGGCGCAAGAGACCCAGTACTTC. As protein: CATDRGGAQETQYF.

This rearrangement joins TRBV5-1 to TRBJ2-3, with 11 bases aligning to TRBD1. This CDR3 spans 15 amino acids. V gave up 4 bases and J gave up 5 bases; unmatched junction bases: 6. Germline loops: CDR1 SGHRS, CDR2 YFSETQ. The CDR3 coding sequence is TGCGCCAGCAGCCTGGGACAGGGGGTAAAAGATACGCAGTATTTT. This codes for CASSLGQGVKDTQYF.

This clonotype has more than one count but fewer than ten. The chain uses TRBV20-1 and TRBJ2-7; the D is unclear. The V and J ends lost 6 bases and 5 bases respectively, with 20 bases between them. The CDR3 is 14 amino acids. Per germline, CDR1 DFQATT and CDR2 SNEGSKA (reference sequence). The CDR3 bases are TGCAGTGCCATACAAGAACCCCAGGCTAACGAGCAGTACTTC. Protein product: CSAIQEPQANEQYF.

This clonotype was seen repeatedly, ten times or more. The chain couples TRBV5-1 to TRBJ2-1, with 11 bases aligning to TRBD1. The trim removed 0 bases at V and 8 bases at J, leaving 7 bases unmatched. Germline assignment: CDR1 SGHRS and CDR2 YFSETQ. The CDR3 sequence is 16 residues long. CDR3 sequence: CASSLAGQGASDEQFF. The CDR3 DNA is TGCGCCAGCAGCTTGGCAGGACAGGGGGCATCGGATGAGCAGTTCTTC.

This clonotype was seen only a few times. J is TRBJ2-5 and V is TRBV30, with 7 bases lining up with TRBD2. Trimming took 5 bases from V and 4 from J; bases not matched to a gene: 7. The germline V gene has CDR1 GTSNPN and CDR2 SVGIG (reference sequence). The CDR3 totals 13 residues. The CDR3 DNA follows: TGTGCCTGGCAGACGGGGGGAGGAGAGACCCAGTACTTC. Translated: CAWQTGGGETQYF.

This clonotype turned up a few times. The V call is TRBV20-1, the J call TRBJ1-2; D remains unclear. Germline CDR1 DFQATT, CDR2 SNEGSKA (reference sequence). CDR3 length: 10 residues. Trimming cost V 7 bases and J 4 bases, with 7 bases left between them. The CDR3 DNA follows: TGCAGTGGGGCGCGCTATGGCTACACCTTC. It yields the protein CSGARYGYTF.